The 10 T cell receptor beta chains given below trace back to one sample, sequenced in a study of blood T cell repertoires in COVID-19. Produced via immunoSEQ multiplex PCR; TCRdb's table is partial and in-frame only. The repertoire includes about 96,000 clones, approximately 84% of them detected once, and about 18% sits in the top ten. Sequencing was performed on peripheral blood. The receptor source for this set is a woman aged 55-75 years with acute or convalescent COVID-19.

This clone came up once. The genes are TRBV28 and TRBJ1-4; possibly TRBD1 for D (5 bases). The V gene's germline CDR1 is MDHEN and CDR2 SYDVKM. Trimming left V 3 bases short and J 0 bases short, with 11 bases between. The CDR3 is 16 residues long. The CDR3: CASSFSGEATNEKLFF. CDR3 DNA sequence: TGTGCCAGCAGTTTTTCGGGGGAAGCAACTAATGAAAAACTGTTTTTT.

This clone was found once. V usage is TRBV2 and J usage is TRBJ2-7; no firm D call. CDR1 and CDR2 (germline): SNHLY, FYNNEI. The CDR3 has 14 amino acids. Trimming removed 7 bases at V and 7 bases at J, with 20 bases between. The CDR3 coding sequence is TGTGCCAGCATGCCGACTCATGTAGTTTTTGAGCAGTACTTC. Residues: CASMPTHVVFEQYF.

This chain joins TRBV2 and TRBJ1-2; 7 nucleotides align to TRBD1. Germline V CDR1 and CDR2: SNHLY, FYNNEI. V was clipped by 6 bases and J by 7 bases; unmatched bases: 14. CDR3 length equals 15 residues. In nucleotides, the CDR3 is TGTGCCAGCAGCCGGGACAGCCTAATAGTGGGTGGCTACACCTTC. It encodes CASSRDSLIVGGYTF.

The rearrangement joins TRBV5-6 to TRBJ1-3, with D maybe TRBD1 (5 bases). V was clipped by 4 bases and J by 0 bases, with 11 bases between them. CDR1 and CDR2 (germline): SGHDT, YYEEEE. This CDR3 region has 15 residues. The CDR3 loop is CASSRQLISGNTIYF. CDR3 DNA: TGTGCCAGCAGCCGACAGTTAATCTCTGGAAACACCATATATTTT.

This CDR3 reads CASSFDREKNQPQHF. As DNA, the CDR3 is TGTGCCAGCAGCTTCGACAGGGAGAAAAATCAGCCCCAGCATTTT. This chain connects TRBV7-7 to TRBJ1-5; TRBD1 aligns across 7 bases. Per germline, CDR1 SSHAT and CDR2 FNYEAQ (reference sequence). The CDR3 extends over 15 amino acids. The V and J ends lost 3 bases and 4 bases, in that order; junction bases with no gene match: 6.

The chain is built from TRBV20-1 and TRBJ1-1; 10 nucleotides agree with TRBD1. This CDR3 is built from 14 residues. Germline lookup yields CDR1 DFQATT and CDR2 SNEGSKA (reference sequence). J gave up 2 bases and V 3 bases, and 3 bases lay outside the gene matches. CDR3 DNA: TGCAGTGCTAGTCCGACAGGGGGCAACACTGAAGCTTTCTTT. Protein sequence: CSASPTGGNTEAFF.

The chain carries TRBV4-2 and TRBJ1-1, with a weak D call TRBD1 (6 bases). The CDR3 is 15 residues long. Germline-derived CDR1 and CDR2 are LGHNA and YNFKEQ. Trimming cost V 5 bases and J 6 bases, with 19 bases left between them. The CDR3 DNA sequence: TGTGCCAGCAGCGGACGACTCAGGGGAACCCCTGAAGCTTTCTTT. Translated: CASSGRLRGTPEAFF.

This clone was observed a handful of times. This sequence joins TRBV3-1 (or the pseudogene TRBV3-2) and TRBJ1-5; 8 bases agree with TRBD1. Germline V gene sequence: CDR1 LGHDT, CDR2 YNNKEL (reference sequence). After removal of 3 bases from V and 3 bases from J, the junction contained 4 bases not matched to a gene. This CDR3 has 15 residues. For the CDR3, the DNA is TGTGCCAGCAGCCAGACAGGGGACGCCAATCAGCCCCAGCATTTT. As protein: CASSQTGDANQPQHF.

The genes are TRBV6-5 and TRBJ2-7; 8 bases are a match to TRBD1. CDR3 length: 16 amino acids. V was pared by 2 bases and J by 5 bases, with 11 bases of the junction left unmatched. In germline, CDR1 is MNHEY, CDR2 SVGAGI. The CDR3, as DNA: TGTGCCAGCAGTTACGGCACCCGACAGGGGCAGAACGAGCAGTACTTC. Translated: CASSYGTRQGQNEQYF.

This chain joins TRBV19 and TRBJ2-7, with TRBD2 matching 7 bases. Looked up from germline, CDR1 is LNHDA and CDR2 is SQIVND (reference sequence). The CDR3 runs to 13 residues. After removal of 5 bases from V and 2 bases from J, the junction contained 3 bases not matched to a gene. The CDR3 region is CASSERGTYEQYF. The CDR3 coding sequence is TGTGCCAGTAGTGAGCGGGGCACCTACGAGCAGTACTTC.